This passage covers 16 T cell receptor beta chains from one sample sequenced in a study of Ad26.COV2.S vaccination and SARS-CoV-2 variants. Noted treatment: around 19 received Ad26.COV2.S at low or high dose, single or two shots; roughly five received placebo; per-sample allocation not given. Material that was analyzed had been drawn on day 63 after the first vaccine or placebo injection. Using immunoSEQ multiplex PCR, the repertoire was profiled, and TCRdb retains in-frame clones only, with some absent. The table records 510,000 or so clones, roughly 87% of them present only once. Sequences were derived from peripheral blood, sampled in a trial of Ad26.COV2.S vaccine versus placebo. The origin of the receptors is a person between 18 and 65 years old who received the Ad26.COV2.S COVID-19 vaccine or a placebo.

The table lists this clone with a few counts. The chain combines TRBV2 with TRBJ2-3; D unclear. This CDR3 region has 10 residues. V lost 7 bases and J 6 bases, leaving 5 bases between the germline ends. CDR1 is SNHLY and CDR2 is FYNNEI in the germline V gene. CDR3 nucleotide sequence: TGTGCCAGCAAGGTCGATACGCAGTATTTT. Protein product: CASKVDTQYF.

This chain links TRBV20-1 with TRBJ2-3; 8 bases line up with TRBD2. This CDR3 spans 11 amino acids. V gave up 6 bases and J gave up 12 bases; unmatched junction bases: 8. Germline CDR1 is DFQATT and CDR2 is SNEGSKA (reference sequence). CDR3 DNA sequence: TGCAGTGCCGCTCCGGGACTAGTTCAGTATTTT. Its translation: CSAAPGLVQYF.

The sample holds one count of this clone. The chain employs TRBV5-1 and TRBJ2-6; D remains unclear. The ends were cut back, 1 base at V and 2 bases at J, with 4 bases in the middle. Germline CDR1 and CDR2: SGHRS and YFSETQ. This CDR3 has 14 residues. This chain's CDR3 is CASSLSAGANVLTF. The CDR3 nucleotides are TGCGCCAGCAGCTTGAGTGCTGGGGCCAACGTCCTGACTTTC.

This chain joins TRBV5-1 and TRBJ1-1; D gene unclear. V was shortened by 4 bases and J by 5 bases, with 6 bases between the two germline ends. CDR1 and CDR2 from the germline V gene are SGHRS and YFSETQ. The CDR3 is 11 residues long. CDR3 region: CASSSKTEAFF. The CDR3 DNA sequence: TGCGCCAGCAGCAGTAAGACTGAAGCTTTCTTT.

With respect to this clone: Other DNA sequences in this specimen translate into the identical CDR3. This sequence joins TRBV27 and TRBJ2-4; 7 bases are a match to TRBD1. The germline CDR1 and CDR2 sequences are MNHEY and SMNVEV (reference sequence). Unmatched junction bases numbered 2, after V lost 5 bases and J lost 1 base. The CDR3 is 14 residues long. This CDR3 is CASSVQGAKNIQYF. DNA for the CDR3: TGTGCCAGCAGTGTACAGGGGGCCAAAAACATTCAGTACTTC.

This rearrangement joins TRBV7-8 to TRBJ2-1; 8 nucleotides line up with TRBD2. The length of the CDR3 is 16 residues. Germline values: CDR1 SGHVS, CDR2 FQNEAQ. V was clipped by 5 bases and J by 14 bases; unmatched bases: 20. CDR3: CASSPSAGEPAMGEFF. CDR3 in DNA: TGTGCCAGCAGCCCCTCAGCGGGAGAGCCCGCAATGGGGGAGTTCTTC. The full variable domain, completed using reference TRBV7-8 and TRBJ2-1, is GAGVSQSPRYKVAKRGQDVALRCDPISGHVSLFWYQQALGQGPEFLTYFQNEAQLDKSGLPSDRFFAERPEGSVSTLKIQRTQQEDSAVYLCASSPSAGEPAMGEFFGPGTRLTVL.

DNA of the CDR3: TGTGCCACTCTCGACGTGGTCACCCAGTACTTC. This gives the protein CATLDVVTQYF. The chain recombines TRBV6-5 with TRBJ2-5; D is ambiguous. This CDR3 comprises 11 residues. V dropped 10 bases and J dropped 8 bases, with 14 bases sitting between them. Looked up from germline, CDR1 is MNHEY and CDR2 is SVGAGI.

This clone appeared a few times. The gene calls are TRBV28 and TRBJ2-5; tentative D call: TRBD2 (6 bases). CDR1 is MDHEN and CDR2 is SYDVKM in the germline V gene. The CDR3 consists of 14 residues. Trimming took off 2 bases at V and 3 bases at J, with 10 bases between the two ends. The CDR3 loop reads CASSLPRGKETQYF. DNA for the CDR3: TGTGCCAGCAGTTTACCCCGGGGGAAAGAGACCCAGTACTTC. The whole variable domain, filled in from reference TRBV28 and TRBJ2-5, reads DVKVTQSSRYLVKRTGEKVFLECVQDMDHENMFWYRQDPGLGLRLIYFSYDVKMKEKGDIPEGYSVSREKKERFSLILESASTNQTSMYLCASSLPRGKETQYFGPGTRLLVL.

V gene TRBV19 combines with J gene TRBJ1-2, with D perhaps TRBD1 (6 bases). The CDR3 totals 17 residues. Trimming took off 3 bases at V and 2 bases at J, with 19 bases between the two ends. Germline V lookup: CDR1 LNHDA, CDR2 SQIVND (reference sequence). CDR3: CASSISLTGSANYGYTF. For the CDR3, the DNA is TGTGCCAGTAGTATCTCTTTGACAGGATCAGCCAACTATGGCTACACCTTC.

The rearrangement links TRBV6-2 or TRBV6-3 to TRBJ1-2, with unresolved D. V was shortened by 1 base and J by 8 bases, with 14 bases between the two germline ends. The CDR3 spans 14 residues. Germline V gene data show CDR1 as MNHEY and CDR2 as SVGEGT. The CDR3 DNA follows: TGTGCCAGCAGTTACTTCGACCCCGGGCGCGGCTACACCTTC. This sequence encodes CASSYFDPGRGYTF.

This chain connects TRBV27 to TRBJ2-2, with a weak D call TRBD1 (5 bases). The CDR3 is 12 amino acids. Germline assignment: CDR1 MNHEY and CDR2 SMNVEV (reference sequence). V lost 6 bases and J lost 8, with 10 bases in between. CDR3 amino acids: CASSLGLGELFF. CDR3 sequence (DNA): TGTGCCAGCAGCTTGGGGCTTGGGGAGCTGTTTTTT.

This clone was seen just once. The chain joins TRBV10-3 to TRBJ1-1, with 7 bases matching TRBD1. CDR3 length: 14 residues. Germline V gives CDR1 ENHRY, CDR2 SYGVKD. V trimming: 6 bases; J trimming: 4 bases; junction bases outside the gene matches: 8. This CDR3 is CAISLTGRSTEAFF. In DNA, the CDR3 is TGTGCCATCAGCCTGACAGGGAGAAGCACTGAAGCTTTCTTT.

V usage is TRBV5-1 and J usage is TRBJ2-2; 7 bases align to TRBD1. Trimming removed 0 bases from V and 2 bases from J; junction bases left unmatched: 7. This CDR3 spans 17 amino acids. CDR1 and CDR2 (germline): SGHRS, YFSETQ. CDR3 nucleotides: TGCGCCAGCAGCTTGGACAGGGGAGTGTTAAACACCGGGGAGCTGTTTTTT. This gives the protein CASSLDRGVLNTGELFF.

This clone was counted only a few times. The rearrangement uses TRBV11-3 and TRBJ2-1; D not resolved. With 3 bases removed from V and 8 bases from J, the gap between germline ends came to 23 bases. From germline, CDR1 is SGHNT and CDR2 YENEEA. The CDR3 spans 17 residues. The CDR3 DNA follows: TGTGCCAGCAGCTTGCGTCTGCGGAGCGCCTTTATGGATGAGCAGTTCTTC. Translated, it gives CASSLRLRSAFMDEQFF.

The count of this clone is one. The rearrangement uses TRBV6-2 or TRBV6-3 and TRBJ2-2; no reliable D call. Germline values: CDR1 MNHEY, CDR2 SVGEGT. This CDR3 region has 17 residues. V lost 2 bases, J lost 4 bases, and 17 bases lay in between. DNA for the CDR3: TGTGCCAGCAGTTACCCCACGCGTCTCCGGGCCACCGGGGAGCTGTTTTTT. It yields the protein CASSYPTRLRATGELFF.

The CDR3 nucleotides are TGTGCCAGTAGTATGGCCTCAGGGTACGAGACCCAGTACTTC. It translates to CASSMASGYETQYF. The V and J genes are TRBV19 and TRBJ2-5; a weak D match, TRBD1 (5 bases). The germline gives CDR1 LNHDA, CDR2 SQIVND (reference sequence). CDR3 length: 14 amino acids. Trimming cost V 3 bases and J 5 bases, with 13 bases left between them.